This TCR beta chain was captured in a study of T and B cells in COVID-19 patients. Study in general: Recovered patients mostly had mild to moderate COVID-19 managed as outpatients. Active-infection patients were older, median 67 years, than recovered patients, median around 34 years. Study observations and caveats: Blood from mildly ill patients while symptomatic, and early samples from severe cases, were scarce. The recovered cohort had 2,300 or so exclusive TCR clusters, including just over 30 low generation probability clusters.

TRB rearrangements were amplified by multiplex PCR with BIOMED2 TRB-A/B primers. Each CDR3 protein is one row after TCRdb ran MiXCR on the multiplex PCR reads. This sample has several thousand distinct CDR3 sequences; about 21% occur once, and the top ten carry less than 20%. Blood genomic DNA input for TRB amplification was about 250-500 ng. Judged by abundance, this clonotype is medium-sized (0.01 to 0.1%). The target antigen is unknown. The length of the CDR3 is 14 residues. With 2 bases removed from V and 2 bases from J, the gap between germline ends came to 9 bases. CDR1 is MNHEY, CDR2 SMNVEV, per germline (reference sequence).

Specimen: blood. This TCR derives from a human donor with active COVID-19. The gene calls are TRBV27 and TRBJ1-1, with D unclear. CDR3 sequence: CASSLGWGNTEAFF. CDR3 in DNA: TGTGCCAGCAGTTTAGGGTGGGGAAACACTGAAGCTTTCTTT.